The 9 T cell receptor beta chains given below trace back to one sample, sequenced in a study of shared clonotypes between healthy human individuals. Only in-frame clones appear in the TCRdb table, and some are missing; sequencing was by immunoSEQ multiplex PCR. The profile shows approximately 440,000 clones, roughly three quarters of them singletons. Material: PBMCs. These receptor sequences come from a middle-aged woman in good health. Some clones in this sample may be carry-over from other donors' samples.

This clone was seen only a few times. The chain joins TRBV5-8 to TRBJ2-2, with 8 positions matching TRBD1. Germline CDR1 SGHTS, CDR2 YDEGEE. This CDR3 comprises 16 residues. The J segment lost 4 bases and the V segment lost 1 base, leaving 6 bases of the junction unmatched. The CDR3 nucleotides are TGTGCCAGCAGCTTGACACAGGGGGGTAGCACCGGGGAGCTGTTTTTT. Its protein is CASSLTQGGSTGELFF.

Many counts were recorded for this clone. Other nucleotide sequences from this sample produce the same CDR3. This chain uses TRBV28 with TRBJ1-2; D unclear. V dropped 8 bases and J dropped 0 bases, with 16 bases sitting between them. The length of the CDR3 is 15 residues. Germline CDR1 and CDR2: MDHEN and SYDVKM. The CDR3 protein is CASGLGIRANYGYTF. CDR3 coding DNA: TGTGCCAGCGGACTCGGAATACGAGCTAACTATGGCTACACCTTC.

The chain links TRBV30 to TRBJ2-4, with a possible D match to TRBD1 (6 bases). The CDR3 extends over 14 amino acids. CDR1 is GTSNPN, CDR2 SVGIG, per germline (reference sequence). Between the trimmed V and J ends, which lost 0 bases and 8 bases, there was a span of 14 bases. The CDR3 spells CAWSVDSQLDIQYF. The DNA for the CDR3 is TGTGCCTGGAGTGTGGACAGTCAGTTGGACATTCAGTACTTC.

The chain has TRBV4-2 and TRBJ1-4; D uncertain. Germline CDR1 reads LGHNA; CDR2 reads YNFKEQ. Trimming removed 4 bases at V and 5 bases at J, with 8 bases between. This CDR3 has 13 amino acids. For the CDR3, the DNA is TGTGCCAGCAGCCGACGGCGAAATGAAAAACTGTTTTTT. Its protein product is CASSRRRNEKLFF.

The CDR3 sequence is CASSRNRGPLNEKLFF. The CDR3 DNA is TGTGCCAGCAGTCGGAACAGGGGTCCCCTTAATGAAAAACTGTTTTTT. The chain is built from TRBV2 and TRBJ1-4; 7 nucleotides agree with TRBD1. Germline values: CDR1 SNHLY, CDR2 FYNNEI. The CDR3 totals 16 residues. V lost 5 bases and J lost 4; bases outside the gene matches: 10.

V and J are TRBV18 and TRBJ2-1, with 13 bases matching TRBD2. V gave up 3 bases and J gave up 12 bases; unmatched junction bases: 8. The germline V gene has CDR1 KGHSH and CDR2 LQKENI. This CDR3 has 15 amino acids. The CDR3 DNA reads TGTGCCAGCTCACCGGGGACTAGCGGGGCCAGCGGGCAGTTCTTC. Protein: CASSPGTSGASGQFF.

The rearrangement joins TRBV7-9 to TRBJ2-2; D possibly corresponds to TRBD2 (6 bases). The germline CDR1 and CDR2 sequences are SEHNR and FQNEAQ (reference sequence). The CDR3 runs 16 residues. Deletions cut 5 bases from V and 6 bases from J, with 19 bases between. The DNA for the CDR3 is TGTGCCAGCAGCACCCCGGGACTCAGAGGGTCCGGGGAGCTGTTTTTT. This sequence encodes CASSTPGLRGSGELFF.

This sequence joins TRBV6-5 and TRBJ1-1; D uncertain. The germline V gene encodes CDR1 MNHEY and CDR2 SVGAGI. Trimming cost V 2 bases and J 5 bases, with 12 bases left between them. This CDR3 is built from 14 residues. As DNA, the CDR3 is TGTGCCAGCAGTTACGCAGGAGGGTGGACTGAAGCTTTCTTT. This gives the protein CASSYAGGWTEAFF.

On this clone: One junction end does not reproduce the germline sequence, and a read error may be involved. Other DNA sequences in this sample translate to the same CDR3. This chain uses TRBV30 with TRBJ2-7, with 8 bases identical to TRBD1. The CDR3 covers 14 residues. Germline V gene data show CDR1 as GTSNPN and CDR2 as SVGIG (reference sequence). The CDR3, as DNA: TGTGCCTGGAGCAGGGGGCAGGGAGTGTACGAGCAGTACTTT. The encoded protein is CAWSRGQGVYEQYF.